The TCR beta chain described here comes from a study of blood T cell repertoires in COVID-19. Study information: Acute and convalescent COVID-19 samples came from the United States, Italy and Spain.

Libraries were prepared by immunoSEQ multiplex PCR; TCRdb keeps only in-frame clonotypes and omits some of them. Of 150,000 to 200,000 clones listed, almost 80% were seen once; the top ten hold 17%. V shed 6 bases and J shed 4 bases, with 24 bases lying between them. The length of the CDR3 is 17 residues. Germline loops: CDR1 MNHNS, CDR2 SASEGT. Sequencing was done on a sample of PBMCs or T cells enriched from blood (not recorded which). The gene calls are TRBV6-1 and TRBJ2-5; tentatively, D is TRBD2 (7 bases). This clonotype was sampled from a woman aged 45-65 years who had recovered from COVID-19. The CDR3 DNA sequence: TGTGCCAGCAGCGAACCGGGGGCGGGGGCGCGGGCAGAGACCCAGTACTTC. It encodes CASSEPGAGARAETQYF.